A single sample gave rise to the 20 T cell receptor beta chains below, sequenced in a study of cytomegalovirus exposure and HLA in healthy donors. PCR was performed using 60 Vbeta and 13 Jbeta primers. Here immunoSEQ multiplex PCR was the method, and the copy in TCRdb shows in-frame clones only, minus some. The table lists approximately 61,000 clones. The sample taken for sequencing was PBMCs. Receptors were obtained from a woman aged 18-30 years in good health and CMV-seronegative.

The V and J genes are TRBV7-9 and TRBJ2-5; the D is unclear. The V end was cut by 1 base, the J end by 4 bases, with 10 bases between. This CDR3 has 14 residues. Germline V lookup: CDR1 SEHNR, CDR2 FQNEAQ (reference sequence). The chain's CDR3 is CASSLDVRRETQYF. CDR3 bases: TGTGCCAGCAGCTTAGATGTTAGAAGAGAGACCCAGTACTTC. Together with reference TRBV7-9 and TRBJ2-5, the CDR3 gives the full variable domain: DTGVSQNPRHKITKRGQNVTFRCDPISEHNRLYWYRQTLGQGPEFLTYFQNEAQLEKSRLLSDRFSAERPKGSFSTLEIQRTEQGDSAMYLCASSLDVRRETQYFGPGTRLLVL.

V usage is TRBV10-2 and J usage is TRBJ2-7; possible D gene TRBD2, 6 bases. Germline loops: CDR1 WSHSY, CDR2 SAAADI. CDR3 length: 15 residues. The germline V and J ends were trimmed by 4 bases and 7 bases, with 20 bases remaining between them. As DNA, the CDR3 is TGCGCCAGCAGTGTTCGAGGGGCTGGTGCGGGAGAGCAGTACTTC. Protein: CASSVRGAGAGEQYF.

The V gene is TRBV6-1, the J gene TRBJ2-1; 8 bases agree with TRBD2. The CDR3 consists of 18 residues. V lost 0 bases and J lost 4; bases outside the gene matches: 11. Germline-derived CDR1 and CDR2 are MNHNS and SASEGT. The CDR3 spells CASSEAWARVAGYNEQFF. CDR3 nucleotide sequence: TGTGCCAGCAGTGAAGCTTGGGCCAGGGTAGCGGGATACAATGAGCAGTTCTTC.

In nucleotides, the CDR3 is TGTGCCAGCAGCTTGGGACAGCCTCCCTACGAGCAGTACTTC. It encodes CASSLGQPPYEQYF. This chain uses TRBV11-3 with TRBJ2-7, with 7 bases lining up with TRBD1. Germline lookup yields CDR1 SGHNT and CDR2 YENEEA. After removal of 3 bases from V and 2 bases from J, the junction contained 4 bases not matched to a gene. CDR3 length: 14 amino acids.

V usage is TRBV6-5 and J usage is TRBJ1-5; 8 nucleotides match TRBD1. V shed 6 bases and J 2 bases; nucleotides not matched to a gene: 3. The germline V gene encodes CDR1 MNHEY and CDR2 SVGAGI. This CDR3 comprises 14 residues. Written as DNA, the CDR3 is TGTGCCAGCAGCCAGGGACAGGGCAATCAGCCCCAGCATTTT. Translated: CASSQGQGNQPQHF.

This chain links TRBV18 with TRBJ1-4; D is perhaps TRBD1 (6 bases). CDR1 KGHSH and CDR2 LQKENI come from the germline V gene. The CDR3 length is 15 residues. V was trimmed by 5 bases and J by 5 bases, leaving 15 bases between them. CDR3 nucleotide sequence: TGTGCCAGCTCAGCCGAACAGGGAACAAATGAAAAACTGTTTTTT. Amino acids: CASSAEQGTNEKLFF.

This chain uses TRBV6-1 with TRBJ2-7, with 7 bases identical to TRBD2. The CDR3 extends over 15 amino acids. J gave up 0 bases and V 3 bases, and 5 bases lay outside the gene matches. The germline CDR1 and CDR2 sequences are MNHNS and SASEGT. CDR3 nucleotides: TGTGCCAGCAGTGAGCTGGGGGGGGGCTCCTACGAGCAGTACTTC. Translation gives CASSELGGGSYEQYF.

The chain recombines TRBV5-1 with TRBJ1-2; 9 nucleotides match TRBD1. The CDR3 runs to 18 residues. With 2 bases clipped from V and 5 bases from J, the junction kept 16 bases outside the gene matches. Germline V gene lookup returns CDR1 SGHRS and CDR2 YFSETQ. CDR3 nucleotides: TGCGCCAGCAGCTTACAAAACGGGACAGGGAATGAGTGGTATGGCTACACCTTC. This translates into CASSLQNGTGNEWYGYTF.

The CDR3 region is CASSYRGGTHNEQFF. The CDR3 coding sequence is TGTGCCAGCAGTTACCGGGGGGGGACTCACAATGAGCAGTTCTTC. The chain uses TRBV6-5 and TRBJ2-1; 8 bases are a match to TRBD2. The CDR3 spans 15 residues. Per the germline V gene, CDR1 is MNHEY and CDR2 is SVGAGI. Germline trimming cut 2 bases from V and 5 bases from J; bases unmatched to any gene: 5.

With respect to this clone: At one boundary the junction diverges from the germline segment, which might be a read error. The genes are TRBV18 and TRBJ1-6; TRBD1 is a possible D gene (6 bases). The CDR3 is 16 residues long. The germline CDR1 and CDR2 sequences are KGHSH and LQKENI. CDR3 nucleotides: TGTGCCAGCGCACCACTAAGCGGGGGCGAGGGTTCACCCCTCCACTTT. The encoded protein is CASAPLSGGEGSPLHF.

This rearrangement joins TRBV28 to TRBJ1-2; no firm D call. The CDR3 spans 13 residues. Between the trimmed V and J ends, which lost 7 bases and 2 bases, there was a span of 11 bases. In germline, CDR1 is MDHEN, CDR2 SYDVKM. The CDR3 loop reads CASTSGENYGYTF. CDR3 coding DNA: TGTGCCAGCACCTCCGGGGAAAACTATGGCTACACCTTC.

The chain links TRBV5-1 to TRBJ1-6; no reliable D call. V shed 2 bases and J shed 3 bases, with 12 bases lying between them. Germline V gene sequence: CDR1 SGHRS, CDR2 YFSETQ. This CDR3 contains 16 residues. Here the CDR3 reads CASSLRDWSYNSPLHF. The CDR3 DNA is TGCGCCAGCAGCTTAAGAGACTGGAGCTATAATTCACCCCTCCACTTT.

The chain joins TRBV6-1 to TRBJ1-3, with 9 bases fitting TRBD1. Germline V gene sequence: CDR1 MNHNS, CDR2 SASEGT. CDR3 length: 14 amino acids. Germline trimming cut 5 bases from V and 4 bases from J; bases unmatched to any gene: 3. The CDR3 is CASSRTGEGNTIYF. The CDR3 coding sequence is TGTGCCAGCAGTCGGACAGGGGAGGGAAACACCATATATTTT.

The genes are TRBV28 and TRBJ2-3; maybe TRBD1 (5 bases). Trimming cost V 7 bases and J 0 bases, with 20 bases left between them. The V gene's germline CDR1 is MDHEN and CDR2 SYDVKM. This CDR3 region has 17 residues. CDR3 coding DNA: TGTGCCAGCACCCCCATTGGGGCGAGCGCTAGCACAGATACGCAGTATTTT. Residues: CASTPIGASASTDTQYF. Full variable domain (rest looked up from reference TRBV28 and TRBJ2-3): DVKVTQSSRYLVKRTGEKVFLECVQDMDHENMFWYRQDPGLGLRLIYFSYDVKMKEKGDIPEGYSVSREKKERFSLILESASTNQTSMYLCASTPIGASASTDTQYFGPGTRLTVL.

The CDR3 DNA reads TGTGCCAGCAGCATACAACAGGGGGAGGATGAAAAACTGTTTTTT. The encoded protein is CASSIQQGEDEKLFF. The chain joins TRBV5-4 to TRBJ1-4, with 8 bases matching TRBD1. The CDR3 runs to 15 residues. In germline, CDR1 is SGHNT, CDR2 YYREEE (reference sequence). The V gene end was trimmed by 4 bases and the J gene end by 6 bases; junction bases not matched to a gene: 8. The whole variable domain, filled in from reference TRBV5-4 and TRBJ1-4, reads ETGVTQSPTHLIKTRGQQVTLRCSSQSGHNTVSWYQQALGQGPQFIFQYYREEENGRGNFPPRFSGLQFPNYSSELNVNALELDDSALYLCASSIQQGEDEKLFFGSGTQLSVL.

The chain couples TRBV7-9 to TRBJ2-7; 7 bases align to TRBD2. The CDR3 length is 16 residues. The germline V gene has CDR1 SEHNR and CDR2 FQNEAQ (reference sequence). Trimming removed 1 base from V and 0 bases from J; junction bases left unmatched: 6. CDR3 loop: CASSLVGGMSSYEQYF. The DNA for the CDR3 is TGTGCCAGCAGCTTAGTCGGGGGGATGAGCTCCTACGAGCAGTACTTC.

The chain combines TRBV19 with TRBJ2-1; 7 nucleotides agree with TRBD2. CDR1 is LNHDA and CDR2 is SQIVND in the germline V gene (reference sequence). There are 18 residues in the CDR3. V lost 5 bases and J lost 3; bases outside the gene matches: 16. CDR3 sequence (DNA): TGTGCCAGTAGTCACCGAATCGCAGGGTGGGAGGGCTACAATGAGCAGTTCTTC. Its protein product is CASSHRIAGWEGYNEQFF.

This chain uses TRBV9 with TRBJ1-1; maybe TRBD1 (5 bases). V lost 0 bases and J lost 3, with 12 bases in between. Germline V gene data show CDR1 as SGDLS and CDR2 as YYNGEE. There are 15 residues in the CDR3. This chain's CDR3 is CASSVGPPGDTEAFF. The CDR3, as DNA: TGTGCCAGCAGCGTAGGCCCACCGGGGGACACTGAAGCTTTCTTT.

As to this clone: A junction end diverges from the germline sequence, so it may reflect a read error. V gene TRBV18 combines with J gene TRBJ1-5, with D hard to call. The CDR3 is 12 residues long. Looked up from germline, CDR1 is KGHSH and CDR2 is LQKENI. CDR3 protein: CASSYSNQPQNF. The CDR3, as DNA: TGTGCCAGCTCGTATAGCAATCAGCCCCAGAATTTT. The full variable domain, completed using reference TRBV18 and TRBJ1-5, is NAGVMQNPRHLVRRRGQEARLRCSPMKGHSHVYWYRQLPEEGLKFMVYLQKENIIDESGMPKERFSAEFPKEGPSILRIQQVVRGDSAAYFCASSYSNQPQNFGDGTRLSIL.

This chain uses TRBV7-9 with TRBJ2-1; D gene unclear. The CDR3 is 12 amino acids. Deletions cut 6 bases from V and 6 bases from J, with 9 bases between. Germline loops: CDR1 SEHNR, CDR2 FQNEAQ (reference sequence). CDR3 bases: TGTGCCAGCAGTCCCCCCCTCAATGAGCAGTTCTTC. This codes for CASSPPLNEQFF.